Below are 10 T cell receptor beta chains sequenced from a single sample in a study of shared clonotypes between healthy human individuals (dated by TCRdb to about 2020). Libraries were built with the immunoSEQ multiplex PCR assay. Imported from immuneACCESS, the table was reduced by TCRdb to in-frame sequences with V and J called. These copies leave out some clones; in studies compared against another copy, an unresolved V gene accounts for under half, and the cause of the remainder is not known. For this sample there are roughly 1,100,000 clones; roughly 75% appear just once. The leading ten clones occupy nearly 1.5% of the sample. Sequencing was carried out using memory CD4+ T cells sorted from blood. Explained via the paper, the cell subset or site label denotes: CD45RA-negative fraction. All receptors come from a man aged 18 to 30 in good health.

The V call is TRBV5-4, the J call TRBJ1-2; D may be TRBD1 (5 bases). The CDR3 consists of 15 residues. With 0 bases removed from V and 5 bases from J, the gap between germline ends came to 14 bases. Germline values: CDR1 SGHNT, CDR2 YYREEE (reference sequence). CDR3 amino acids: CASSLGFQGRYGYTF. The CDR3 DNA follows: TGTGCCAGCAGCTTGGGGTTCCAGGGTCGATATGGCTACACCTTC.

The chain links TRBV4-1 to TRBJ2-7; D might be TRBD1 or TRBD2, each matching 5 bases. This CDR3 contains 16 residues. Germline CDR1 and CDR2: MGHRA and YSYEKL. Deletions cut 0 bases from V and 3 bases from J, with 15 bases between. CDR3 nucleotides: TGCGCCAGCAGCCAAGATCGGGGAGAGGGGATCTACGAGCAGTACTTC. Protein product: CASSQDRGEGIYEQYF.

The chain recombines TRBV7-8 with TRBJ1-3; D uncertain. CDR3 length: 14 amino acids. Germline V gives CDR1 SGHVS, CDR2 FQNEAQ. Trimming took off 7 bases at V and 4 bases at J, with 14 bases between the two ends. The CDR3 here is CASMPQQLGNTIYF. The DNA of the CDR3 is TGTGCCAGCATGCCCCAGCAACTAGGAAACACCATATATTTT.

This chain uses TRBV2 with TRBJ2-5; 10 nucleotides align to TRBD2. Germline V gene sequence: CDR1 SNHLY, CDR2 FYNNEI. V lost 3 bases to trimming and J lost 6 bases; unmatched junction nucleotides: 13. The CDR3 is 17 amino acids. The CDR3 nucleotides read TGTGCCAGCAGTGAGGGTACTAGCGGGGCTCCGGGGAAGACCCAGTACTTC. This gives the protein CASSEGTSGAPGKTQYF.

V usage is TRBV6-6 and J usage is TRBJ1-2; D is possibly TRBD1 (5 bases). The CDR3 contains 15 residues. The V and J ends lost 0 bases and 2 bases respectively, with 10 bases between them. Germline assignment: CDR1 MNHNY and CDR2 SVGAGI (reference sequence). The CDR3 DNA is TGTGCCAGCAGTTACTCGGGAGGGGTAAACTATGGCTACACCTTC. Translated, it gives CASSYSGGVNYGYTF.

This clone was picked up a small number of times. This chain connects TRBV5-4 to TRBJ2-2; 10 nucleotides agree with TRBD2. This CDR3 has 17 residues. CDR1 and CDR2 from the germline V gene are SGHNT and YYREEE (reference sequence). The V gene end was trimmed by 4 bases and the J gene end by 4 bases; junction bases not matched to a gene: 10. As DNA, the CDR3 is TGTGCCAGCAGCAAAAGGCTAGCGGGAGTTCCCACCGGGGAGCTGTTTTTT. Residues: CASSKRLAGVPTGELFF.

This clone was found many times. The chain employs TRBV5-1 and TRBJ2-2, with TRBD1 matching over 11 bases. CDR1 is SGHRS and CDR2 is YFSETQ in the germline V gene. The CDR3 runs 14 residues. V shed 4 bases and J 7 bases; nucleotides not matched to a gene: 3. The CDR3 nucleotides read TGCGCCAGCAGCAGGACAGGGGGCAACGGGGAGCTGTTTTTT. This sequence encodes CASSRTGGNGELFF. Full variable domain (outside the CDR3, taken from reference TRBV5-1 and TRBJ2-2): KAGVTQTPRYLIKTRGQQVTLSCSPISGHRSVSWYQQTPGQGLQFLFEYFSETQRNKGNFPGRFSGRQFSNSRSEMNVSTLELGDSALYLCASSRTGGNGELFFGEGSRLTVL.

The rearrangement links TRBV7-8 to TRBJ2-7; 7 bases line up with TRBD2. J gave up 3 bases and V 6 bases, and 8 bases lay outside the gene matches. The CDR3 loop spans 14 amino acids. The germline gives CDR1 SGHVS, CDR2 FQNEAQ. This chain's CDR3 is CASSRVTSVYEQYF. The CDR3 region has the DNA TGTGCCAGCAGTCGCGTTACTAGCGTCTACGAGCAGTACTTC.

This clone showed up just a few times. CDR3 sequence (DNA): TGTGCCATCAGTGAGTCAGGACTAGCGAACACCGGGGAGCTGTTTTTT. It is translated as CAISESGLANTGELFF. The rearrangement uses TRBV10-3 and TRBJ2-2, with 7 bases lining up with TRBD2. The CDR3 spans 16 residues. J lost 0 bases, V lost 0 bases, and 1 base had no gene match. Per the germline V gene, CDR1 is ENHRY and CDR2 is SYGVKD.

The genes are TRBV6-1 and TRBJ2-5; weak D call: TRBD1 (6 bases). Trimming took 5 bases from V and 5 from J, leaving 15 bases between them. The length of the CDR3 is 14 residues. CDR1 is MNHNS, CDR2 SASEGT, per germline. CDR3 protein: CASSTQGYGETQYF. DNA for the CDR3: TGTGCCAGCAGTACTCAGGGGTATGGGGAGACCCAGTACTTC.